Presented here are 26 T cell receptor beta chains from one specimen sequenced in a study of cytomegalovirus exposure and HLA in healthy donors. Primers: 60 Vbeta forward and 13 Jbeta reverse. TCRdb keeps only in-frame clones here, not all; method: immunoSEQ multiplex PCR. The sample shows some 95,000 clones, about 82% of them seen only once. Sequences were obtained from PBMCs. Receptors were obtained from a man aged 25-45 years in good health and CMV-seronegative.

The rearrangement links TRBV7-2 to TRBJ2-5; the match to TRBD2 covers 8 bases. With 1 base clipped from V and 2 bases from J, the junction kept 3 bases outside the gene matches. This CDR3 region has 15 residues. Germline CDR1 and CDR2: SGHTA and FQGNSA. The CDR3 region has the DNA TGTGCCAGCAGCTTAGGACTAGCGAGACAAGAGACCCAGTACTTC. Translation gives CASSLGLARQETQYF.

CDR3 sequence (DNA): TGTGCCTGGAGTGTCCGGACTGGAACCTACGAGCAGTACTTC. Translating it yields CAWSVRTGTYEQYF. This chain links TRBV30 with TRBJ2-7; TRBD2 is a possible D gene (5 bases). Trimming removed 0 bases at V and 2 bases at J, with 11 bases between. CDR1 and CDR2 from the germline V gene are GTSNPN and SVGIG (reference sequence). The CDR3 extends over 14 amino acids.

The chain combines TRBV5-8 with TRBJ1-5; maybe TRBD1 (6 bases). Trimming shortened V by 2 bases and J by 3 bases, and 9 bases separated the two germline ends. Germline CDR1 SGHTS, CDR2 YDEGEE. CDR3 length equals 14 residues. This CDR3 reads CASSLRGYNQPQHF. CDR3 sequence (DNA): TGTGCCAGCAGCTTAAGGGGGTACAATCAGCCCCAGCATTTT. Complete variable domain (other parts from reference TRBV5-8 and TRBJ1-5): EAGVTQSPTHLIKTRGQQATLRCSPISGHTSVYWYQQALGLGLQFLLWYDEGEERNRGNFPPRFSGRQFPNYSSELNVNALELEDSALYLCASSLRGYNQPQHFGDGTRLSIL.

This clone was observed a few times. At one end, the junction sequence differs from germline, possibly due to a read error. The V call is TRBV28, the J call TRBJ2-3; no reliable D call. Germline V gene lookup returns CDR1 MDHEN and CDR2 SYDVKM. This CDR3 has 14 amino acids. The CDR3 protein is CASIGGLSTYTQYF. The CDR3 DNA sequence: TGTGCCAGCATTGGCGGCCTTAGCACATATACGCAGTATTTT.

Only one count was recorded for this clone. The J gene is TRBJ1-1, the V gene TRBV9; 9 bases fit TRBD1. The CDR3 extends over 15 amino acids. The germline V gene has CDR1 SGDLS and CDR2 YYNGEE. V gave up 4 bases and J gave up 7 bases; unmatched junction bases: 11. The CDR3 sequence is CASSPGTGSNGEAFF. CDR3 coding DNA: TGTGCCAGCAGCCCCGGGACAGGGAGTAATGGTGAAGCTTTCTTT.

This chain uses TRBV7-9 with TRBJ1-2, with a tentative D call TRBD1 (6 bases). Deletions cut 2 bases from V and 5 bases from J, with 9 bases between. The germline V gene encodes CDR1 SEHNR and CDR2 FQNEAQ (reference sequence). The CDR3 runs to 13 residues. The CDR3 reads CASSLSQGYGYTF. In DNA, the CDR3 is TGTGCCAGCAGCTTAAGTCAGGGGTATGGCTACACCTTC. Complete variable domain (other parts from reference TRBV7-9 and TRBJ1-2): DTGVSQNPRHKITKRGQNVTFRCDPISEHNRLYWYRQTLGQGPEFLTYFQNEAQLEKSRLLSDRFSAERPKGSFSTLEIQRTEQGDSAMYLCASSLSQGYGYTFGSGTRLTVV.

This clone was detected once. The chain uses TRBV5-1 and TRBJ2-2, with a tentative D call TRBD2 (6 bases). The CDR3 length is 14 residues. Trimming cost V 4 bases and J 8 bases, with 15 bases left between them. Germline values: CDR1 SGHRS, CDR2 YFSETQ. CDR3 DNA sequence: TGCGCCAGCAGCCCTCGGACGGGGAGGGGGGAGCTGTTTTTT. Its protein product is CASSPRTGRGELFF.

The genes are TRBV19 and TRBJ1-4, with D perhaps TRBD1 (6 bases). The germline V gene has CDR1 LNHDA and CDR2 SQIVND (reference sequence). CDR3 size: 12 residues. With 5 bases removed from V and 13 bases from J, the gap between germline ends came to 14 bases. The CDR3 sequence is CASSVTGTRLFF. The CDR3 region has the DNA TGTGCCAGTAGTGTGACCGGGACAAGACTGTTTTTT. Full variable domain (remainder filled in from reference TRBV19 and TRBJ1-4): DGGITQSPKYLFRKEGQNVTLSCEQNLNHDAMYWYRQDPGQGLRLIYYSQIVNDFQKGDIAEGYSVSREKKESFPLTVTSAQKNPTAFYLCASSVTGTRLFFGSGTQLSVL.

The V gene is TRBV5-1, the J gene TRBJ2-7, with TRBD1 matching 12 bases. The length of the CDR3 is 15 residues. The J segment lost 7 bases and the V segment lost 3 bases, leaving 8 bases of the junction unmatched. CDR1 and CDR2 from the germline V gene are SGHRS and YFSETQ. The CDR3 region is CASSSTGQGASEQYF. The CDR3 bases are TGCGCCAGCAGCTCCACGGGACAGGGGGCAAGTGAGCAGTACTTC.

The chain links TRBV10-1 to TRBJ2-2, with D maybe TRBD1 (7 bases). Germline CDR1 is WNHNN and CDR2 is SYGVQD (reference sequence). There are 15 residues in the CDR3. Trimming removed 8 bases from V and 0 bases from J, with 13 bases in between. CDR3 region: CASAAGQSNTGELFF. In DNA, the CDR3 is TGCGCCAGCGCTGCGGGACAGTCGAACACCGGGGAGCTGTTTTTT.

This clone was seen more than once but under ten times. This rearrangement joins TRBV2 to TRBJ1-1, with TRBD1 as a possible D gene (6 bases). This CDR3 is 13 amino acids long. The germline gives CDR1 SNHLY, CDR2 FYNNEI. Trimming pared 7 bases from V and 7 bases from J, leaving 16 bases between. The CDR3: CASTGAANFEAFF. The DNA of the CDR3 is TGTGCCAGCACAGGGGCAGCGAATTTTGAAGCTTTCTTT. Full variable domain (remainder filled in from reference TRBV2 and TRBJ1-1): EPEVTQTPSHQVTQMGQEVILRCVPISNHLYFYWYRQILGQKVEFLVSFYNNEISEKSEIFDDQFSVERPDGSNFTLKIRSTKLEDSAMYFCASTGAANFEAFFGQGTRLTVV.

The chain combines TRBV10-2 with TRBJ1-1; TRBD1 agrees at 7 bases. Germline values: CDR1 WSHSY, CDR2 SAAADI. This CDR3 spans 15 amino acids. V trimming: 7 bases; J trimming: 0 bases; junction bases outside the gene matches: 8. CDR3 loop: CASTSRQGLNTEAFF. CDR3 nucleotide sequence: TGCGCCAGCACCAGCCGACAGGGTTTGAACACTGAAGCTTTCTTT.

This chain joins TRBV2 and TRBJ2-1, with 12 bases fitting TRBD2. The V and J ends lost 4 bases and 4 bases, in that order; junction bases with no gene match: 2. This CDR3 is 15 amino acids long. Per the germline V gene, CDR1 is SNHLY and CDR2 is FYNNEI. The CDR3 DNA is TGTGCCAGCAGTGCCGGGACTAGCGGGTACAATGAGCAGTTCTTC. It translates to CASSAGTSGYNEQFF.

The chain combines TRBV27 with TRBJ1-2; TRBD1 might be the D (6 bases). Germline CDR1 and CDR2: MNHEY and SMNVEV (reference sequence). V dropped 2 bases and J dropped 5 bases, with 9 bases sitting between them. The CDR3 extends over 13 amino acids. CDR3: CASSLDRRYGYTF. CDR3 bases: TGTGCCAGCAGTTTAGACAGGCGGTATGGCTACACCTTC.

This chain's CDR3 is CSVGGLAGTSYNEQFF. The CDR3 DNA sequence: TGCAGCGTTGGTGGACTAGCGGGTACCTCCTACAATGAGCAGTTCTTC. The chain recombines TRBV29-1 with TRBJ2-1; 11 bases agree with TRBD2. This CDR3 region has 16 residues. Germline-derived CDR1 and CDR2 are SQVTM and ANQGSEA. Trimming at V came to 4 bases and at J to 0 bases, leaving 5 bases not matched to a gene.

The rearrangement links TRBV19 to TRBJ2-1, with TRBD2 identical over 11 bases. The V and J ends lost 7 bases and 7 bases, in that order; junction bases with no gene match: 9. Germline CDR1 is LNHDA and CDR2 is SQIVND (reference sequence). The CDR3 loop spans 15 amino acids. CDR3 in DNA: TGTGCCAGTAACCAGCTAGCGGGGGGCTGGAATGAGCAGTTCTTC. Amino acids: CASNQLAGGWNEQFF.

The chain has TRBV5-6 and TRBJ2-3; tentatively, D is TRBD2 (7 bases). V lost 0 bases to trimming and J lost 6 bases, with 14 bases between them. CDR1 is SGHDT and CDR2 is YYEEEE in the germline V gene. The CDR3 is made up of 15 amino acids. In DNA form, the CDR3 reads TGTGCCAGCAGCTTGGACGGGGGGCCGGGTGATACGCAGTATTTT. It translates to CASSLDGGPGDTQYF.

The rearrangement joins TRBV30 to TRBJ1-1; D is unclear. CDR3 length equals 11 residues. The germline CDR1 and CDR2 sequences are GTSNPN and SVGIG (reference sequence). V shed 4 bases and J shed 7 bases, with 10 bases lying between them. The CDR3 sequence is CAWTLTREAFF. The CDR3 DNA reads as TGTGCCTGGACCCTGACACGTGAAGCTTTCTTT.

The V call is TRBV29-1, the J call TRBJ2-3; perhaps TRBD2 as D (5 bases). The germline gives CDR1 SQVTM, CDR2 ANQGSEA. The CDR3 length is 13 residues. V was shortened by 6 bases and J by 1 base, with 11 bases between the two germline ends. In nucleotides, the CDR3 is TGCAGCGTGGACGCGGGCGGCACAGATACGCAGTATTTT. Translating it yields CSVDAGGTDTQYF.

The rearrangement links TRBV5-1 to TRBJ2-2, with 9 nucleotides matching TRBD1. CDR1 is SGHRS, CDR2 YFSETQ, per germline. V lost 0 bases, J lost 1 base, and 7 bases stayed unmatched. The CDR3 runs to 18 residues. The CDR3 loop reads CASSLDRGRGVNTGELFF. As DNA, the CDR3 is TGCGCCAGCAGCTTGGACAGGGGGCGAGGGGTGAACACCGGGGAGCTGTTTTTT.

The V gene is TRBV10-2, the J gene TRBJ1-6; D remains unclear. The germline gives CDR1 WSHSY, CDR2 SAAADI. Trimming cost V 3 bases and J 7 bases, with 7 bases left between them. The CDR3 runs to 13 residues. CDR3 nucleotide sequence: TGCGCCAGCAGTGAACAGTGGAATTCACCCCTCCACTTT. The encoded protein is CASSEQWNSPLHF.

This chain joins TRBV7-9 and TRBJ2-2; 8 bases line up with TRBD1. Looked up from germline, CDR1 is SEHNR and CDR2 is FQNEAQ (reference sequence). CDR3 length: 14 amino acids. Germline trimming cut 5 bases from V and 4 bases from J; bases unmatched to any gene: 3. Here the CDR3 reads CASSTDRGTGELFF. The CDR3 DNA sequence: TGTGCCAGCAGCACCGACAGGGGCACCGGGGAGCTGTTTTTT. Looking up the rest from reference TRBV7-9 and TRBJ2-2 gives the full variable domain: DTGVSQNPRHKITKRGQNVTFRCDPISEHNRLYWYRQTLGQGPEFLTYFQNEAQLEKSRLLSDRFSAERPKGSFSTLEIQRTEQGDSAMYLCASSTDRGTGELFFGEGSRLTVL.

This chain uses TRBV9 with TRBJ1-2, with a weak D call TRBD1 (5 bases). With 2 bases removed from V and 6 bases from J, the gap between germline ends came to 8 bases. Germline V gives CDR1 SGDLS, CDR2 YYNGEE. This CDR3 comprises 12 residues. In nucleotides, the CDR3 is TGTGCCAGCAGCGTCGGGGGGAATGGCTACACCTTC. Amino acids: CASSVGGNGYTF.

The chain combines TRBV6-5 with TRBJ2-2, with TRBD2 matching over 8 bases. The CDR3 consists of 15 residues. J lost 8 bases, V lost 5 bases, and 10 bases had no gene match. Germline lookup yields CDR1 MNHEY and CDR2 SVGAGI. Here the CDR3 reads CASSTQREKGGELFF. Written as DNA, the CDR3 is TGTGCCAGCAGTACCCAGCGGGAGAAAGGTGGGGAGCTGTTTTTT.

The CDR3 DNA reads as TGTGCCAGCAGCCCGGGGACTAGCGGGAGGAATGAGCAGTTCTTC. It translates to CASSPGTSGRNEQFF. The gene calls are TRBV4-2 and TRBJ2-1, with 15 bases fitting TRBD2. V gave up 4 bases and J gave up 7 bases; unmatched junction bases: 2. The CDR3 spans 15 residues. Germline V gene sequence: CDR1 LGHNA, CDR2 YNFKEQ.

This clone was recorded once. The chain carries TRBV5-1 and TRBJ2-3; 10 bases fit TRBD2. Germline CDR1 is SGHRS and CDR2 is YFSETQ. J gave up 0 bases and V 0 bases, and 13 bases lay outside the gene matches. The CDR3 covers 20 residues. In nucleotides, the CDR3 is TGCGCCAGCAGCTTGGGGACTAGCGGAGAGTGGAAGCTTAGCACAGATACGCAGTATTTT. It yields the protein CASSLGTSGEWKLSTDTQYF.